These 3 T cell receptor beta chains share one sample of origin, sequenced in a study of T cell repertoires in cytomegalovirus infection. For these TCRs, the target antigens are not known. TCRdb recomputed calls from the reads with MiXCR, one row per CDR3 protein. In the table there are around 900,000 distinct CDR3 sequences, 31% of which are singletons. The source material was cultured CD8+ T cells from PBMCs, sampled from culture after CMV antigen stimulation. The receptors originated from a human donor in good health (CMV status not recorded). Some clones in this sample may be carry-over from other donors' samples.

This chain connects TRBV29-1 to TRBJ2-1, with no clear D. CDR1 is SQVTM and CDR2 is ANQGSEA in the germline V gene. Trimming removed 5 bases at V and 0 bases at J, with 14 bases between. CDR3 length equals 15 residues. CDR3 DNA sequence: TGCAGCGTTCTCCCCCTAAGCAGCTCCTACAATGAGCAGTTCTTC. It yields the protein CSVLPLSSSYNEQFF.

This clonotype showed up just a few times. The rearrangement uses TRBV5-6 and TRBJ1-5, with D possibly matching TRBD1 (6 bases). The CDR3 has 16 amino acids. V lost 0 bases to trimming and J lost 4 bases, with 14 bases between them. Germline CDR1 is SGHDT and CDR2 is YYEEEE. DNA for the CDR3: TGTGCCAGCAGCTTGGCCGGGGGCAGGCAAAATCAGCCCCAGCATTTT. Protein product: CASSLAGGRQNQPQHF.

Concerning this clonotype: One end of the junction is discordant with germline, which a read error may explain. The rearrangement uses TRBV7-7 and TRBJ2-3; D call uncertain. There are 14 residues in the CDR3. Germline CDR1 SSHAT, CDR2 FNYEAQ (reference sequence). This chain's CDR3 is CASSHPQNGDTQYF. As DNA, the CDR3 is TGTGCTAGCAGCCACCCTCAGAATGGAGATACGCAGTATTTT.